Each of the 21 T cell receptor beta chains below was sequenced from the same sample in a study of human T cells and chemical hapten exposure. TCRdb used MiXCR to reprocess the RACE reads, holding one entry per CDR3 protein. This table has around 53,000 distinct CDR3 sequences, 9.3% appearing once. The sample's time point: patch test 1, 2 weeks after DPC sensitization. Sample treatment: therapeutic diphenylcyclopropenone sensitization with weekly scalp DPC. Material: whole blood, obtained in connection with sensitization to the hapten diphenylcyclopropenone (DPC). Receptors were obtained from a woman aged 45 to 65 with alopecia areata. Some clones in this sample may be carry-over from other donors' samples.

This clonotype was picked up many times. This CDR3 reads CSASPRASGMGLGSYNEQFF. DNA of the CDR3: TGCAGTGCTAGTCCCCGAGCTAGCGGGATGGGTCTTGGTTCCTACAATGAGCAGTTCTTC. This chain uses TRBV20-1 with TRBJ2-1; 9 bases match TRBD2. CDR1 is DFQATT and CDR2 is SNEGSKA in the germline V gene (reference sequence). The trim removed 3 bases at V and 1 base at J, leaving 19 bases unmatched. The CDR3 covers 20 residues.

This clonotype was seen many times. CDR3: CASSLAAGGTKNEQFF. DNA of the CDR3: TGTGCCAGCAGCTTAGCAGCGGGAGGGACAAAGAATGAGCAGTTCTTC. The chain joins TRBV11-3 to TRBJ2-1, with 10 bases identical to TRBD2. Trimming at V came to 1 base and at J to 7 bases, leaving 7 bases not matched to a gene. The length of the CDR3 is 16 residues. Germline assignment: CDR1 SGHNT and CDR2 YENEEA.

This clonotype turned up a few times. The CDR3 bases are TGCAGTGCTAGTCTCGCCGGGGGTAGCAATCAGCCCCAGCATTTT. This translates into CSASLAGGSNQPQHF. J is TRBJ1-5 and V is TRBV20-1, with D perhaps TRBD1 (5 bases). This CDR3 has 15 amino acids. Germline V gene lookup returns CDR1 DFQATT and CDR2 SNEGSKA (reference sequence). V was pared by 3 bases and J by 0 bases, with 12 bases between.

This clonotype qualifies as medium-sized. The chain joins TRBV20-1 to TRBJ2-3; no clear D. CDR3 length equals 11 residues. V gave up 3 bases and J gave up 1 base, with 2 bases separating them. The germline CDR1 and CDR2 sequences are DFQATT and SNEGSKA (reference sequence). CDR3 loop: CSARGTDTQYF. The CDR3 nucleotides read TGCAGTGCTAGGGGCACAGATACGCAGTATTTT.

This clonotype was found many times. This chain connects TRBV12-3 or TRBV12-4 to TRBJ1-5; D is undetermined. CDR3 length equals 14 residues. Trimming cost V 7 bases and J 0 bases, with 10 bases left between them. Here the CDR3 DNA reads TGTGCCAGCACACTAAGTAATAGCAATCAGCCCCAGCATTTT. This encodes CASTLSNSNQPQHF.

In this sample, this clonotype turned up many times. The V call is TRBV19, the J call TRBJ2-1; 12 bases align to TRBD2. This CDR3 contains 16 residues. The V and J ends lost 4 bases and 6 bases, in that order; junction bases with no gene match: 7. The germline CDR1 and CDR2 sequences are LNHDA and SQIVND (reference sequence). The CDR3 DNA is TGTGCCAGTAGTACTCGACTAGCGGGAGTCATCAATGAGCAGTTCTTC. Protein sequence: CASSTRLAGVINEQFF.

Comments on this clonotype: A read error may be the cause here, since a much bigger clone is one base away. The chain recombines TRBV7-6 with TRBJ2-3; TRBD2 is a possible D gene (5 bases). Germline V gene lookup returns CDR1 SGHVS and CDR2 FNYEAQ. CDR3 length: 14 residues. DNA for the CDR3: TGTGCCAGCAGCCCGGGAAGCGGTTCAGATAGGCAGTATTTT. The encoded protein is CASSPGSGSDRQYF.

This chain connects TRBV18 to TRBJ2-5; 11 positions match TRBD1. Germline V gives CDR1 KGHSH, CDR2 LQKENI. Trimming at V came to 3 bases and at J to 5 bases, leaving 5 bases not matched to a gene. The CDR3 has 15 residues. This CDR3 is CASSPDGTGGETQYF. CDR3 bases: TGTGCCAGCTCACCTGACGGGACAGGGGGGGAGACCCAGTACTTC.

This clonotype was found many times. This chain uses TRBV9 with TRBJ2-7; maybe TRBD2 (6 bases). The germline V and J ends were trimmed by 7 bases and 1 base, with 6 bases remaining between them. CDR1 and CDR2 (germline): SGDLS, YYNGEE. The CDR3 is made up of 11 amino acids. CDR3 loop: CASGTSYEQYF. The CDR3 DNA reads as TGTGCCAGCGGGACTTCCTACGAGCAGTACTTC.

The sample holds a few counts of this clonotype. This chain joins TRBV10-2 and TRBJ2-5; 7 bases align to TRBD1. V lost 1 base, J lost 5 bases, and 10 bases stayed unmatched. Germline V gene data show CDR1 as WSHSY and CDR2 as SAAADI. The CDR3 totals 16 residues. DNA for the CDR3: TGCGCCAGCAGTGAGTGGGTGACAGGGAGTAGCGAGACCCAGTACTTC. Its protein is CASSEWVTGSSETQYF.

This clonotype has at least ten counts. The rearrangement links TRBV7-8 to TRBJ1-2; the D is unclear. Germline assignment: CDR1 SGHVS and CDR2 FQNEAQ. This CDR3 comprises 15 residues. Trimming pared 5 bases from V and 8 bases from J, leaving 21 bases between. CDR3 nucleotides: TGTGCCAGCAGCCCCCGGACCTCCAGCTATGGCGGCTACACCTTC. Translation gives CASSPRTSSYGGYTF.

At least ten counts were recorded for this clonotype. The CDR3 is CSANQRGPQETQYF. The CDR3 DNA sequence: TGCAGTGCTAATCAGCGGGGGCCACAAGAGACCCAGTACTTC. The chain recombines TRBV20-1 with TRBJ2-5, with 8 bases lining up with TRBD2. The CDR3 has 14 residues. After removal of 4 bases from V and 2 bases from J, the junction contained 6 bases not matched to a gene. CDR1 and CDR2 (germline): DFQATT, SNEGSKA (reference sequence).

This clonotype was seen at least ten times. The gene calls are TRBV9 and TRBJ2-1; D unresolved. The V and J ends lost 2 bases and 4 bases respectively, with 13 bases between them. Germline CDR1 reads SGDLS; CDR2 reads YYNGEE. The CDR3 runs to 15 residues. CDR3: CASSVGRVQYNEQFF. In nucleotides, the CDR3 is TGTGCCAGCAGCGTTGGCCGGGTACAATACAATGAGCAGTTCTTC.

This clonotype was seen ten or more times. The V and J genes are TRBV18 and TRBJ1-5, with a tentative D call TRBD1 (6 bases). Per germline, CDR1 KGHSH and CDR2 LQKENI. V lost 5 bases and J 0 bases, leaving 14 bases between the germline ends. This CDR3 comprises 16 residues. CDR3 in amino acids: CASSKDRALSNQPQHF. CDR3 DNA sequence: TGTGCCAGCTCAAAGGACAGAGCCCTTAGCAATCAGCCCCAGCATTTT.

This rearrangement joins TRBV21-1 to TRBJ2-2; the table names TRBD2, a call not compared with the DNA. TRBV21-1 is flagged as a pseudogene. The CDR3 has 16 residues. CDR3 amino acids: CASGRCPSENTGELFF. In DNA, the CDR3 is TGTGCCAGCGGGAGGTGTCCGAGTGAGAACACCGGGGAGCTGTTTTTT.

V and J are TRBV4-3 and TRBJ2-4; D might be TRBD2 (6 bases). Germline CDR1 is LGHNA and CDR2 is YSLEER. V lost 3 bases, J lost 2 bases, and 14 bases lay in between. The length of the CDR3 is 16 residues. CDR3 sequence: CASSQLTGVSKNIQYF. DNA for the CDR3: TGCGCCAGCAGCCAGCTAACGGGAGTATCCAAAAACATTCAGTACTTC.

Ten or more counts support this clonotype. V usage is TRBV18 and J usage is TRBJ2-5, with 8 positions matching TRBD1. Looked up from germline, CDR1 is KGHSH and CDR2 is LQKENI. With 3 bases clipped from V and 0 bases from J, the junction kept 3 bases outside the gene matches. The CDR3 length is 15 residues. The CDR3 DNA sequence: TGTGCCAGCTCACCCCCGGGACAGGACCAAGAGACCCAGTACTTC. Translated: CASSPPGQDQETQYF.

This clonotype appeared many times. The V call is TRBV29-1, the J call TRBJ2-7; tentative D call: TRBD1 (5 bases). Germline values: CDR1 SQVTM, CDR2 ANQGSEA. The V and J ends lost 5 bases and 6 bases respectively, with 14 bases between them. The CDR3 covers 12 residues. The CDR3: CSVFRQGTEQYF. The CDR3 DNA sequence: TGCAGCGTTTTTAGGCAGGGTACCGAGCAGTACTTC.

This chain links TRBV6-5 with TRBJ2-5; the D gene could be TRBD1 or TRBD2 (5 bases each). CDR3 length: 14 residues. Trimming left V 0 bases short and J 0 bases short, with 5 bases between. CDR1 is MNHEY and CDR2 is SVGAGI in the germline V gene. CDR3 loop: CASSYSGHQETQYF. In nucleotides, the CDR3 is TGTGCCAGCAGTTACTCGGGACACCAAGAGACCCAGTACTTC.

Note on this clonotype: A much larger clonotype is one base distant, so this may be a read error. The chain combines TRBV28 with TRBJ2-7; TRBD2 agrees at 8 bases. Looked up from germline, CDR1 is MDHEN and CDR2 is SYDVKM. CDR3 size: 14 residues. The CDR3 DNA reads TGTGTCACCTTGCCCGGGACTAGCTCCTACGAGCAGTACTTC. This codes for CVTLPGTSSYEQYF.

The chain uses TRBV20-1 and TRBJ2-1, with D tentatively TRBD2 (5 bases). The germline V and J ends were trimmed by 6 bases and 10 bases, with 10 bases remaining between them. CDR3 size: 10 residues. CDR1 is DFQATT, CDR2 SNEGSKA, per germline (reference sequence). CDR3 in amino acids: CSATLAEQFF. The DNA of the CDR3 is TGCAGTGCGACTCTAGCCGAGCAGTTCTTC.